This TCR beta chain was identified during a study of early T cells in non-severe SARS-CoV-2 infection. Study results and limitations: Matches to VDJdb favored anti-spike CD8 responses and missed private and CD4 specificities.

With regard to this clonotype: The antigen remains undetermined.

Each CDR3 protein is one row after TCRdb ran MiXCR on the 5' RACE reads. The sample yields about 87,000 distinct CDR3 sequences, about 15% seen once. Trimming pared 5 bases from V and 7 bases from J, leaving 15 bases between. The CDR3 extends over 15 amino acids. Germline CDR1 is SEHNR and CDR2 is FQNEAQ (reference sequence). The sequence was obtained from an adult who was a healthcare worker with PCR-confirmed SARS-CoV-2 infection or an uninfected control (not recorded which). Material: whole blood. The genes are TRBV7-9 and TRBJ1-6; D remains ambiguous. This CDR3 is CASSPQEGRNSPLHF. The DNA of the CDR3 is TGTGCCAGCAGCCCCCAGGAAGGGCGAAATTCACCCCTCCACTTT.